This TCR beta chain was captured by sequencing in a study of blood T cell repertoires in COVID-19. Germline V gene sequence: CDR1 MNHEY, CDR2 SVGAGI. The CDR3 spans 16 residues. Unmatched junction bases numbered 7, after V lost 0 bases and J lost 3 bases. Here immunoSEQ multiplex PCR was the method, and the copy in TCRdb shows in-frame clones only, minus some. The table records 250,000 to 300,000 clones, approximately 87% of them present only once. The sample consisted of peripheral blood. The chain employs TRBV6-5 and TRBJ2-7, with 8 bases aligning to TRBD1. The receptor was derived from a man between 60 and 75 years old who had recovered from COVID-19. The CDR3 DNA reads TGTGCCAGCAGTTACTCGCGGGACAGGTGGGACTACGAGCAGTACTTC. Its translation: CASSYSRDRWDYEQYF.